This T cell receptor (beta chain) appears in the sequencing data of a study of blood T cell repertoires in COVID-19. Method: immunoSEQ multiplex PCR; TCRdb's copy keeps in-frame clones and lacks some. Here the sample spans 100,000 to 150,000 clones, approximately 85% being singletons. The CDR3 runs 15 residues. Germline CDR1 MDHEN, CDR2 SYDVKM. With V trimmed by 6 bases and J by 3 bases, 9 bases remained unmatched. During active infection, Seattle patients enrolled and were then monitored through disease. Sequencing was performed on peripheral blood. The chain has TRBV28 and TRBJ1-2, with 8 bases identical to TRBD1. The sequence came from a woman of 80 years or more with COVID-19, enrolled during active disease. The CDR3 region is CASSQTGTGYYGYTF. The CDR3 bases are TGTGCCAGCAGCCAAACCGGGACAGGCTACTATGGCTACACCTTC.